This is a list of T cell receptor beta chains from one sample in a study of cytotoxic CD8 clonotypes in ibrutinib-treated CLL. Clones were read by immunoSEQ multiplex PCR, and TCRdb kept only the in-frame ones, dropping some. The table lists 35,000 to 55,000 clones, 69% of them singletons. This sample comprised PBMCs, obtained after 12 months of ibrutinib treatment. Receptors were obtained from a human donor with chronic lymphocytic leukemia. Each CDR3 is given without its conserved first and last residue. Fields, in order: J gene, V gene, CDR3 protein.

J gene: TRBJ2-2
V gene: TRBV19
CDR3 protein: ASTDRVANTGELF

J gene: TRBJ2-4
V gene: TRBV27
CDR3 protein: ASRGLAENIQY

J gene: TRBJ1-2
V gene: TRBV5-4
CDR3 protein: ATRRGNYGYT

J gene: TRBJ2-7
V gene: TRBV5-5
CDR3 protein: ASTWGGQRAYEQY

J gene: TRBJ2-2
V gene: TRBV9
CDR3 protein: ASSGLHSTTGELF

J gene: TRBJ2-7
V gene: TRBV5-1
CDR3 protein: ASSLARGFPSYEQY

J gene: TRBJ2-7
V gene: TRBV7-2
CDR3 protein: ASSLAVSSYEQY

J gene: TRBJ1-3
V gene: TRBV5-1
CDR3 protein: ASSLAQDDGNTIY

J gene: TRBJ2-3
V gene: TRBV4-1
CDR3 protein: ASSQGGGTDTQY

J gene: TRBJ1-2
V gene: TRBV7-9
CDR3 protein: ASSLNWGGYT

J gene: TRBJ1-2
V gene: TRBV9
CDR3 protein: ASSVNDGSWHYGYT

J gene: TRBJ1-5
V gene: TRBV19
CDR3 protein: ASVQAPQGQPQH

J gene: TRBJ2-1
V gene: TRBV18
CDR3 protein: ASSPPWGRSNNEQF

J gene: TRBJ1-2
V gene: TRBV28
CDR3 protein: ASSLIAGGQGGYGYT

J gene: TRBJ1-2
V gene: TRBV5-2
CDR3 protein: ASKSVRKTYGYT

J gene: TRBJ2-2
V gene: TRBV10-3
CDR3 protein: AIGRRNTGELF

J gene: TRBJ1-2
V gene: TRBV27
CDR3 protein: ASSTRQELQYGYT

J gene: TRBJ2-7
V gene: TRBV6-6
CDR3 protein: ASTNDWASYEQY

J gene: TRBJ2-5
V gene: TRBV10-1
CDR3 protein: AFTGGACGETQY

J gene: TRBJ1-5
V gene: TRBV2
CDR3 protein: ASGFESNQPQH

J gene: TRBJ1-3
V gene: TRBV19
CDR3 protein: ASDTAASGNTIY

J gene: TRBJ1-2
V gene: TRBV2
CDR3 protein: ASRSPTGDFNYGYT

J gene: TRBJ2-7
V gene: TRBV4-1
CDR3 protein: ASSHGAGILYEQY